These 19 T cell receptor beta chains were sequenced from one sample in a study of blood T cell repertoires in COVID-19. Generated by immunoSEQ multiplex PCR, the TCRdb table keeps only in-frame clones and is missing some. The sample lists roughly 84,000 clones, roughly 80% occurring once. Material: peripheral blood. All receptors derive from a woman aged 50 to 60 with acute or convalescent COVID-19.

The rearrangement links TRBV5-1 to TRBJ1-6; 8 nucleotides match TRBD1. Germline CDR1 SGHRS, CDR2 YFSETQ. V lost 4 bases to trimming and J lost 7 bases; unmatched junction nucleotides: 7. The CDR3 totals 15 residues. The CDR3 DNA sequence: TGCGCCAGCAGCCGTGGAGGACAGGGAAATTCACCCCTCCACTTT. It yields the protein CASSRGGQGNSPLHF.

This clone was counted between two and nine times. The chain recombines TRBV29-1 with TRBJ1-1; D remains ambiguous. V was shortened by 8 bases and J by 4 bases, with 11 bases between the two germline ends. Germline CDR1 reads SQVTM; CDR2 reads ANQGSEA. This CDR3 is 11 amino acids long. Here the CDR3 reads CSHQEVTEAFF. For the CDR3, the DNA is TGCAGCCATCAAGAGGTCACTGAAGCTTTCTTT.

A few counts support this clone. The J gene is TRBJ2-1, the V gene TRBV5-1; maybe TRBD2 (6 bases). Trimming cost V 6 bases and J 0 bases, with 10 bases left between them. CDR3 size: 14 residues. Germline loops: CDR1 SGHRS, CDR2 YFSETQ. The CDR3 loop reads CASMISGSYNEQFF. The CDR3 nucleotides are TGCGCCAGCATGATTAGCGGCTCCTACAATGAGCAGTTCTTC.

This clone appeared a few times. The CDR3 DNA follows: TGTGCCAGCAGCCCCCCCGGGACAGGGCCCTATGGCTACACCTTC. This codes for CASSPPGTGPYGYTF. The rearrangement uses TRBV28 and TRBJ1-2; 9 nucleotides agree with TRBD1. CDR3 length: 15 amino acids. Germline V gene sequence: CDR1 MDHEN, CDR2 SYDVKM. The J segment lost 4 bases and the V segment lost 6 bases, leaving 9 bases of the junction unmatched.

The chain recombines TRBV3-1 (or the pseudogene TRBV3-2) with TRBJ1-5; no firm D call. There are 10 residues in the CDR3. Per the germline V gene, CDR1 is LGHDT and CDR2 is YNNKEL (reference sequence). V dropped 11 bases and J dropped 3 bases, with 5 bases sitting between them. The CDR3 protein is CAGVNQPQHF. For the CDR3, the DNA is TGTGCCGGAGTCAATCAGCCCCAGCATTTT.

V is TRBV6-2 or TRBV6-3 and J is TRBJ1-2; possibly TRBD1 for D (6 bases). The CDR3 is made up of 12 amino acids. The germline V gene encodes CDR1 MNHEY and CDR2 SVGEGT. The V and J ends lost 6 bases and 5 bases respectively, with 10 bases between them. The CDR3 bases are TGTGCCAGCAGCGATACAGGGTATGGCTACACCTTC. It is translated as CASSDTGYGYTF.

This clone was seen a few times. The rearrangement joins TRBV29-1 to TRBJ1-2; 10 bases match TRBD1. The CDR3 extends over 14 amino acids. J lost 2 bases, V lost 3 bases, and 3 bases had no gene match. CDR1 and CDR2 from the germline V gene are SQVTM and ANQGSEA. The CDR3 spells CSVEGGQGNYGYTF. DNA for the CDR3: TGCAGCGTTGAGGGGGGACAGGGGAACTATGGCTACACCTTC.

The genes are TRBV3-1 (or the pseudogene TRBV3-2) and TRBJ1-4; D unclear. This CDR3 is built from 14 residues. Germline V gene lookup returns CDR1 LGHDT and CDR2 YNNKEL (reference sequence). With 7 bases removed from V and 7 bases from J, the gap between germline ends came to 16 bases. The CDR3 reads CASTREGIGEKLFF. Written as DNA, the CDR3 is TGTGCCAGCACCCGGGAGGGTATAGGTGAAAAACTGTTTTTT.

V usage is TRBV7-2 and J usage is TRBJ2-7; D is unclear. V gave up 1 base and J gave up 0 bases, with 10 bases separating them. Germline-derived CDR1 and CDR2 are SGHTA and FQGNSA. The CDR3 contains 15 residues. Here the CDR3 DNA reads TGTGCCAGCAGCTTAGACTCGGCTAGCTCCTACGAGCAGTACTTC. Encoded protein: CASSLDSASSYEQYF.

V gene TRBV7-9 combines with J gene TRBJ1-1; TRBD1 matches 8 bases. This CDR3 spans 13 amino acids. V was pared by 5 bases and J by 5 bases, with 4 bases of the junction left unmatched. Germline V lookup: CDR1 SEHNR, CDR2 FQNEAQ (reference sequence). CDR3 amino acids: CASSPQGGTEAFF. CDR3 nucleotides: TGTGCCAGCAGCCCACAGGGGGGGACTGAAGCTTTCTTT.

The CDR3 sequence is CASSLQGFNTEAFF. CDR3 nucleotides: TGTGCCAGCAGCCTACAGGGCTTTAACACTGAAGCTTTCTTT. The chain couples TRBV7-3 to TRBJ1-1, with a tentative D call TRBD1 (6 bases). Germline V lookup: CDR1 SGHTA, CDR2 FQGTGA. With 5 bases removed from V and 2 bases from J, the gap between germline ends came to 12 bases. This CDR3 is built from 14 residues. Full variable domain (outside the CDR3, taken from reference TRBV7-3 and TRBJ1-1): GAGVSQTPSNKVTEKGKYVELRCDPISGHTALYWYRQSLGQGPEFLIYFQGTGAADDSGLPNDRFFAVRPEGSVSTLKIQRTERGDSAVYLCASSLQGFNTEAFFGQGTRLTVV.

This chain connects TRBV5-1 to TRBJ1-1; TRBD1 might be the D (6 bases). CDR3 length: 19 residues. The V end was cut by 0 bases, the J end by 3 bases, with 24 bases between. The germline V gene has CDR1 SGHRS and CDR2 YFSETQ. The CDR3 loop is CASSLVQGLGVWSDTEAFF. DNA of the CDR3: TGCGCCAGCAGCTTGGTACAGGGTCTTGGTGTGTGGTCGGACACTGAAGCTTTCTTT.

The rearrangement joins TRBV19 to TRBJ1-6, with a possible D match to TRBD1 (5 bases). Germline CDR1 is LNHDA and CDR2 is SQIVND (reference sequence). This CDR3 contains 13 residues. V was pared by 6 bases and J by 5 bases, with 8 bases between. DNA of the CDR3: TGTGCCAGTAGACCAGGGAATAATTCACCCCTCCACTTT. It encodes CASRPGNNSPLHF.

This chain links TRBV24-1 with TRBJ2-1; 7 positions agree with TRBD2. V dropped 7 bases and J dropped 3; count of bases not matched to a gene: 8. Germline V gene sequence: CDR1 KGHDR, CDR2 SFDVKD. This CDR3 is 15 amino acids long. The CDR3 coding sequence is TGTGCCACCAGGGGGGGGAGCGGGGTCTACAATGAGCAGTTCTTC. Translated, it gives CATRGGSGVYNEQFF.

The chain is built from TRBV29-1 and TRBJ2-1; TRBD1 matches 8 bases. Germline-derived CDR1 and CDR2 are SQVTM and ANQGSEA. V lost 2 bases, J lost 2 bases, and 14 bases stayed unmatched. CDR3 size: 18 residues. DNA of the CDR3: TGCAGCGTTGAACCACTTAGTAGACAGGGGTGGACCTACAATGAGCAGTTCTTC. Translation: CSVEPLSRQGWTYNEQFF.

The chain has TRBV3-1 (or the pseudogene TRBV3-2) and TRBJ2-7; no definite D call. V lost 4 bases and J 0 bases, leaving 4 bases between the germline ends. Germline-derived CDR1 and CDR2 are LGHDT and YNNKEL (reference sequence). This CDR3 comprises 12 residues. The CDR3 loop is CASSPSSYEQYF. As DNA, the CDR3 is TGTGCCAGCAGCCCTAGCTCCTACGAGCAGTACTTC.

This clone came up a few times. The CDR3 DNA sequence: TGTGCCAGCAGCTTACAGCGACAGGTCTATGGCTACACCTTC. Encoded protein: CASSLQRQVYGYTF. The chain is built from TRBV5-6 and TRBJ1-2; weak D call: TRBD1 (6 bases). There are 14 residues in the CDR3. Germline V lookup: CDR1 SGHDT, CDR2 YYEEEE. Trimming took 2 bases from V and 4 from J, leaving 12 bases between them.

The chain is built from TRBV19 and TRBJ1-2; TRBD1 might be the D (5 bases). Germline lookup yields CDR1 LNHDA and CDR2 SQIVND (reference sequence). The CDR3 has 15 amino acids. V was pared by 1 base and J by 6 bases, with 15 bases between. The CDR3 region is CASSIGRGSGDGYTF. The CDR3 nucleotides are TGTGCCAGTAGTATAGGTAGGGGATCGGGTGATGGCTACACCTTC.

V is TRBV18 and J is TRBJ1-1; weak D call: TRBD1 (6 bases). Germline V lookup: CDR1 KGHSH, CDR2 LQKENI. The CDR3 contains 14 residues. The V and J ends lost 3 bases and 2 bases respectively, with 10 bases between them. This CDR3 is CASSPLDSNTEAFF. CDR3 in DNA: TGTGCCAGCTCACCCCTGGACAGCAACACTGAAGCTTTCTTT.